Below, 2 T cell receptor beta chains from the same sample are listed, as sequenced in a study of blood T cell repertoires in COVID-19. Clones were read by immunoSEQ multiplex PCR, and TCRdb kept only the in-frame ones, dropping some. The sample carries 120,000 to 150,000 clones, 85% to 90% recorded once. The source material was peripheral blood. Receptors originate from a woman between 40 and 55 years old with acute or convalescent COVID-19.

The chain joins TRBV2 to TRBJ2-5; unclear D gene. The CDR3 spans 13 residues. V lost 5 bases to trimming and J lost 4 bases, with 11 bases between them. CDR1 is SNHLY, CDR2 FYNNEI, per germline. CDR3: CASSRMRIETQYF. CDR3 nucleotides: TGTGCCAGCAGTCGGATGAGGATAGAGACCCAGTACTTC.

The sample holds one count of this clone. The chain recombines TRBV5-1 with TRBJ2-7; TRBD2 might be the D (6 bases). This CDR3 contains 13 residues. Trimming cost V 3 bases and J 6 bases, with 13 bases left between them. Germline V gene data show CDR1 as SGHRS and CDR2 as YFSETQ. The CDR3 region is CASSSGLIGEQYF. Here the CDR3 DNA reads TGCGCCAGCAGCTCAGGACTAATCGGCGAGCAGTACTTC.